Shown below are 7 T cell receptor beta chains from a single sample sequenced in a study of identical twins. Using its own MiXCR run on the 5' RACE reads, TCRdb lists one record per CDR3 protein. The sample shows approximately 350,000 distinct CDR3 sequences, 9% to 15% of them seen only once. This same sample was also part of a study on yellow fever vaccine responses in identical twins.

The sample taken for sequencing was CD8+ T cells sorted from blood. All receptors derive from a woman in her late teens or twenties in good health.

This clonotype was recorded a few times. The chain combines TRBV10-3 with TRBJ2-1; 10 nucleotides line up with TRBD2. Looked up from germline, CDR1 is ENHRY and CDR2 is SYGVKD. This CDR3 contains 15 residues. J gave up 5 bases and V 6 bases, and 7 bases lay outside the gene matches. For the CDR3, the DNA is TGTGCCATCAGCATCGGACTAGCGGAGAACAATGAGCAGTTCTTC. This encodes CAISIGLAENNEQFF.

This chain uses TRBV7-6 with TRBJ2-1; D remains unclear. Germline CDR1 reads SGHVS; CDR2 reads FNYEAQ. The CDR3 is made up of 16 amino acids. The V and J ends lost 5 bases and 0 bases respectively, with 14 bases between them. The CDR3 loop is CASSASSMSSYNEQFF. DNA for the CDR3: TGTGCCAGCAGCGCATCCAGCATGAGCTCCTACAATGAGCAGTTCTTC.

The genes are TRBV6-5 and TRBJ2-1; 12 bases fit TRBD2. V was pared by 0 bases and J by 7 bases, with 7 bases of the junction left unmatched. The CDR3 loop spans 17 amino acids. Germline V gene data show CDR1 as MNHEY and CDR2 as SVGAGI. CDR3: CASSYSNLAGGTNEQFF. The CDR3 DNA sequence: TGTGCCAGCAGTTACTCGAACCTAGCGGGGGGGACGAATGAGCAGTTCTTC.

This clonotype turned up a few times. The CDR3 DNA reads as TGTGCCAGCAGCGTAGGTCCGAAGGACCTCACTGAAGCTTTCTTT. Translating gives CASSVGPKDLTEAFF. The V gene is TRBV9, the J gene TRBJ1-1; D is unresolved. This CDR3 has 15 amino acids. Germline V lookup: CDR1 SGDLS, CDR2 YYNGEE. Trimming took 0 bases from V and 4 from J, leaving 13 bases between them.

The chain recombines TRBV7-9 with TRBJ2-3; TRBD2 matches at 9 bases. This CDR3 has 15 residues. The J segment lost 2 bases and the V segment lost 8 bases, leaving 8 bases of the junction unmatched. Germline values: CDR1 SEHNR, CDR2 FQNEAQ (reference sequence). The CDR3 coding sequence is TGTGCCAGCGAGGCTAGCGGGATACTCACAGATACGCAGTATTTT. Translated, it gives CASEASGILTDTQYF.

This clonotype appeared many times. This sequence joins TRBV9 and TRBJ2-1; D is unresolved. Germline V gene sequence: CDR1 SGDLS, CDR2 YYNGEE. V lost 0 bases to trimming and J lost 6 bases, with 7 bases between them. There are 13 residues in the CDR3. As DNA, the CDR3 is TGTGCCAGCAGCGTAGATCGGAGCAATGAGCAGTTCTTC. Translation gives CASSVDRSNEQFF.

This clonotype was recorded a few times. CDR3 protein: CASSSTENSYEQYF. Written as DNA, the CDR3 is TGTGCCAGCAGTTCGACCGAAAACTCCTACGAGCAGTACTTC. The chain combines TRBV2 with TRBJ2-7; D call uncertain. Germline V gene data show CDR1 as SNHLY and CDR2 as FYNNEI. This CDR3 has 14 residues. Trimming removed 5 bases from V and 0 bases from J, with 11 bases in between.